This T cell receptor beta chain was captured in a study of CD8 T cells in ankylosing spondylitis. TCRdb called the 5' RACE reads again in MiXCR, with one record for every CDR3 protein. Here the sample spans about 39,000 distinct CDR3 sequences, 9% to 12% being singletons. There are 16 residues in the CDR3. Looked up from germline, CDR1 is LGHNA and CDR2 is YNFKEQ. Notes on this clonotype: Its antigen is currently unknown. Its ends do not fully match the called genes, so a read error is possible.

Overall study findings and caveats: Blood from ankylosing spondylitis patients appeared to carry a characteristic eight-variant TCR beta motif. Enrichment of disease-linked clones was reportedly significant in matched ankylosing spondylitis synovial fluid. Certain motif variants had earlier appeared in reactive arthritis synovial fluid and blood.

This chain connects TRBV4-2 to TRBJ2-1, with D perhaps TRBD1 (5 bases). This receptor was obtained from a male donor with ankylosing spondylitis or in good health (not recorded which). Sample: blood, either unsorted or a sorted T cell fraction (not recorded which). The CDR3 DNA sequence: TGTGCCAGCAGCCAAGAAGGGGCAGCTTCCTACAATAAGCAGTTCTTC. It specifies CASSQEGAASYNKQFF.